This T cell receptor (beta chain) was recovered during a study of T cell clonotyping in hematopoietic cell transplantation. Profiled with immunoSEQ multiplex PCR; TCRdb holds only in-frame clones, not every one. The sample includes about 16,000 clones, around 60% of them seen just once. Of note for this clone: A read error may produce the germline difference seen at one junction end.

Germline V lookup: CDR1 SGHTA, CDR2 FQGNSA. The CDR3 covers 15 residues. Sequenced here: PBMCs, sampled 30 days after allogeneic stem cell transplant. The chain links TRBV7-2 to TRBJ2-5; no definite D call. The receptor's source is a male patient between 50 and 60 years old who had an allogeneic stem cell transplant from an unrelated donor, so T cells may come from the graft donor. Some clones in this sample may be carry-over from other donors' samples. The CDR3 DNA sequence: TGTGCCAGCAGCTTAGATTCCAGCACGCAAGAAACCCAGTACTTC. This gives the protein CASSLDSSTQETQYF.